This TCR beta chain was recovered during a study of cytomegalovirus exposure and HLA in healthy donors. Turning to the study itself: Out of roughly 170 million T cells, an earlier analysis found roughly 110 million unique TCR beta sequences in total. The study, taken as a whole, reports: When analyzed later, a missense DCLRE1C variant was found to be linked to TCR beta V- and J-gene trimming. Available immune exposure information covered CMV serostatus only.

PCR used 60 Vbeta primers and 13 Jbeta primers. Some clones are missing from TCRdb's copy, which holds only in-frame ones; the method was immunoSEQ multiplex PCR. The sample consists of about 300,000 clones, about nine tenths of them appearing once. Details on this clone: Its target is not known.

This CDR3 has 15 amino acids. Germline CDR1 reads LGHNA; CDR2 reads YSLEER. Trimming at V came to 0 bases and at J to 4 bases, leaving 1 base not matched to a gene. The genes are TRBV4-3 and TRBJ2-7; 12 bases map to TRBD2. This clonotype was obtained from a man aged 35 to 55 in good health and CMV-seropositive. The sequenced material came from PBMCs. CDR3 sequence (DNA): TGCGCCAGCAGCCAAGATCTAGCGGGAGGGTACGAGCAGTACTTC. It encodes CASSQDLAGGYEQYF.